The rows below give T cell receptor beta chains drawn from one sample of a study of cytomegalovirus exposure and HLA in healthy donors. The data were produced by immunoSEQ multiplex PCR, yet TCRdb's version contains in-frame clones alone and is incomplete. The sample gives some 150,000 clones, around 88% of which show up once; 0.8% to 1% is in the top ten. Sample: PBMCs. The receptors stem from a young woman in good health and CMV-seronegative. Each CDR3 is given with its conserved first and last residue. A D gene is named only where the DNA matches it firmly. The size of a clone is reported for some rows only, either as once, few or many, or as a class for expanded clones.

J | D | V | size | DNA | CDR3
TRBJ1-1 | NA | TRBV19 | NA | TGTGCCAGTAGTACAGGACAACCCGGGGCTTTCTTT | CASSTGQPGAFF
TRBJ2-1 | TRBD2 | TRBV5-4 | once | TGTGCCAGCAGCAGGACTAGCTCCAACAATGAGCAGTTCTTC | CASSRTSSNNEQFF
TRBJ2-5 | TRBD1 | TRBV30 | NA | TGTGCCTGGCCCGTCCCCTCAGGACCGCGGACAGGGGGGGGTACCCAAGAGACCCAGTACTTC | CAWPVPSGPRTGGGTQETQYF
TRBJ2-7 | NA | TRBV30 | NA | TGTGCCTGGAGTATCGACAGGAGAAACGAGCAGTACTTC | CAWSIDRRNEQYF
TRBJ2-7 | TRBD2 | TRBV6-1 | NA | TGTGCCAGCAGTTCCCACGGGAGGGCTGTGAACGAGCAGTACTTC | CASSSHGRAVNEQYF
TRBJ1-1 | NA | TRBV19 | few | TGTGCCAGTAGTATAGTCGGGCAGGGCGTCACTGAAGCTTTCTTT | CASSIVGQGVTEAFF
TRBJ1-5 | TRBD1 | TRBV4-1 | NA | TGCGCCAGCAGCCATCGACAGGGAGCAGCGTATCAGCCCCAGCATTTT | CASSHRQGAAYQPQHF
TRBJ1-1 | NA | TRBV7-2 | NA | TGTGCCAGCAGCTTACATGCGTCTACTGAAGCTTTCTTT | CASSLHASTEAFF
TRBJ2-3 | TRBD2 | TRBV7-2 | NA | TGTGCCAGCAGCTTAATTGCTAGCGGGGCTCCCACAGATACGCAGTATTTT | CASSLIASGAPTDTQYF
TRBJ2-3 | NA | TRBV5-1 | NA | TGCGCCAGCAGCTTTACAGGAAAAGGCACAGATACGCAGTATTTT | CASSFTGKGTDTQYF
TRBJ2-7 | TRBD2 | TRBV19 | NA | TGTGCCAGTAGTATAGGTGGGACTATCCATGGCGAGCAGTACTTC | CASSIGGTIHGEQYF
TRBJ2-7 | NA | TRBV21-1 | NA | TGTGCCAGCAGCAAACCTGGACAGGGTAGCACTTACGAGCAGTACTTC | CASSKPGQGSTYEQYF
TRBJ1-5 | NA | TRBV19 | few | TGTGCCAGTAGTATCGGGCCAGGGAGGGCCAATCAGCCCCAGCATTTT | CASSIGPGRANQPQHF
TRBJ1-4 | NA | TRBV18 | NA | TGTGCCAGCTCACCCGGACAGAGCTCGGAAAAACTGTTTTTT | CASSPGQSSEKLFF
TRBJ1-2 | TRBD1 | TRBV9 | once | TGTGCCAGCAGCGGGGGACAGACTAACTATGGCTACACCTTC | CASSGGQTNYGYTF